This T cell receptor (beta chain) is from a study of T cell repertoires in cytomegalovirus infection. TCRdb reprocessed the reads via MiXCR and lists one record per CDR3 protein. The sample has 210,000 or so distinct CDR3 sequences; 6% to 8% are singletons. This clonotype was counted many times. This clonotype was sampled from a human donor in good health (CMV status not recorded). Some clones in this sample may be carry-over from other donors' samples. Material for sequencing was PBMCs.

CDR3 protein: CASSSRVRGEKLFF. The CDR3 bases are TGTGCCAGCAGCTCCCGGGTACGAGGGGAAAAACTGTTTTTT. The rearrangement links TRBV7-9 to TRBJ1-4, with D uncertain. Trimming left V 4 bases short and J 8 bases short, with 14 bases between. The CDR3 spans 14 residues. Germline CDR1 reads SEHNR; CDR2 reads FQNEAQ (reference sequence).